The 19 T cell receptor beta chains listed next were all sequenced from one sample in a study of blood T cell repertoires in COVID-19. The repertoire was sequenced with immunoSEQ multiplex PCR; TCRdb's copy has only in-frame clones and lacks some. In the table there are around 300,000 clones, about nine tenths of which are singletons. Sequencing input: peripheral blood. Source of these receptors: a woman aged 25 to 45 with active or convalescent COVID-19.

The chain uses TRBV9 and TRBJ1-2; 7 bases are a match to TRBD1. V lost 3 bases to trimming and J lost 3 bases; unmatched junction nucleotides: 5. Per germline, CDR1 SGDLS and CDR2 YYNGEE. The CDR3 length is 14 residues. The CDR3 region is CASSATGLHYGYTF. The CDR3 DNA sequence: TGTGCCAGCAGCGCGACAGGGCTTCACTATGGCTACACCTTC. The full variable domain, completed using reference TRBV9 and TRBJ1-2, is DSGVTQTPKHLITATGQRVTLRCSPRSGDLSVYWYQQSLDQGLQFLIQYYNGEERAKGNILERFSAQQFPDLHSELNLSSLELGDSALYFCASSATGLHYGYTFGSGTRLTVV.

V usage is TRBV23-1 and J usage is TRBJ1-2; D remains unclear. TRBV23-1 carries the ORF label, with uncertain function. CDR3 length: 11 residues. Deletions cut 2 bases from V and 8 bases from J, with 6 bases between. CDR3 sequence: CASSQTLGYTF. CDR3 DNA: TGCGCCAGCAGTCAAACCCTAGGCTACACCTTC.

The chain combines TRBV4-3 with TRBJ1-2, with 11 nucleotides matching TRBD1. The CDR3 is 17 amino acids. Germline V gives CDR1 LGHNA, CDR2 YSLEER. The J segment lost 8 bases and the V segment lost 1 base, leaving 12 bases of the junction unmatched. CDR3 sequence: CASSQAPGQGGIRGYTF. The CDR3 DNA is TGCGCCAGCAGCCAAGCCCCGGGACAGGGGGGGATCCGCGGCTACACCTTC.

The chain uses TRBV14 and TRBJ2-7; D is possibly TRBD2 (5 bases). This CDR3 has 17 residues. Germline loops: CDR1 SGHDN, CDR2 FVKESK. V lost 0 bases, J lost 6 bases, and 21 bases lay in between. In nucleotides, the CDR3 is TGTGCCAGCAGCCAAGAAGCGGTGGGCCGTCGCCGGGGCGAGCAGTACTTC. Its translation: CASSQEAVGRRRGEQYF.

This clone was recorded only once. This sequence joins TRBV10-3 and TRBJ1-5; a possible D gene is TRBD1 (5 bases). V lost 10 bases to trimming and J lost 1 base, with 20 bases between them. Germline V gene lookup returns CDR1 ENHRY and CDR2 SYGVKD. CDR3 length: 16 amino acids. The CDR3 sequence: CASGDGRSGSNQPQHF. The CDR3 bases are TGTGCCAGCGGGGACGGGAGGTCAGGGAGCAATCAGCCCCAGCATTTT.

On this clone: The sample has other DNA sequences that encode this CDR3 too. J is TRBJ1-5 and V is TRBV18; D might be TRBD1 (6 bases). Trimming removed 3 bases from V and 3 bases from J, with 6 bases in between. Germline V gives CDR1 KGHSH, CDR2 LQKENI. CDR3 length: 13 residues. The CDR3 loop is CASSPGANQPQHF. For the CDR3, the DNA is TGTGCCAGCTCACCGGGGGCCAATCAGCCCCAGCATTTT.

The genes are TRBV19 and TRBJ1-1; D gene uncertain. This CDR3 comprises 10 residues. CDR1 is LNHDA, CDR2 SQIVND, per germline (reference sequence). V gave up 5 bases and J gave up 8 bases, with 6 bases separating them. Written as DNA, the CDR3 is TGTGCCAGTAGTGGCGGGGAAGCTTTCTTT. Amino acids: CASSGGEAFF.

This chain connects TRBV29-1 to TRBJ2-1, with D possibly TRBD1 on 6 matching bases. Germline V CDR1 and CDR2: SQVTM, ANQGSEA. V shed 5 bases and J shed 13 bases, with 15 bases lying between them. This CDR3 has 11 residues. The chain's CDR3 is CSVRTSDSQFF. The CDR3 DNA follows: TGCAGCGTTCGAACGTCGGACAGTCAGTTCTTC.

J is TRBJ1-2 and V is TRBV6-5, with 7 bases fitting TRBD1. CDR1 and CDR2 from the germline V gene are MNHEY and SVGAGI. V gave up 6 bases and J gave up 1 base; unmatched junction bases: 8. The CDR3 is made up of 15 amino acids. The DNA for the CDR3 is TGTGCCAGCAGCCCGGGACAGACTAATAACTATGGCTACACCTTC. Translation: CASSPGQTNNYGYTF.

This clone has a single count. This chain connects TRBV2 to TRBJ1-2, with D maybe TRBD1 (6 bases). The CDR3 consists of 14 residues. V lost 8 bases to trimming and J lost 4 bases, with 17 bases between them. Germline V gene sequence: CDR1 SNHLY, CDR2 FYNNEI. The CDR3 DNA sequence: TGTGCCAGCGCTGAAGGGGGAGGATTCTATGGCTACACCTTC. This encodes CASAEGGGFYGYTF.

The CDR3 protein is CASSLAGTGGGYTF. The CDR3 nucleotides are TGTGCCAGCAGCTTAGCAGGGACAGGGGGCGGCTACACCTTC. The chain combines TRBV7-8 with TRBJ1-2, with 12 positions matching TRBD1. The CDR3 has 14 residues. With 0 bases clipped from V and 8 bases from J, the junction kept 1 base outside the gene matches. CDR1 and CDR2 from the germline V gene are SGHVS and FQNEAQ.

The chain carries TRBV6-6 and TRBJ1-1; D gene ambiguous. The V end was cut by 5 bases, the J end by 0 bases, with 16 bases between. CDR3 length equals 16 residues. CDR1 MNHNY and CDR2 SVGAGI come from the germline V gene (reference sequence). In DNA form, the CDR3 reads TGTGCCAGCAGTCTAAGCGCGGGATTTATGAACACTGAAGCTTTCTTT. It is translated as CASSLSAGFMNTEAFF.

The chain combines TRBV23-1 with TRBJ1-4; no clear D gene. TRBV23-1 is classed as an ORF, of uncertain function. The CDR3 loop spans 12 amino acids. V lost 3 bases and J 7 bases, leaving 6 bases between the germline ends. The CDR3 DNA follows: TGCGCCAGCAGTCAGTTCTTTGAAAAACTGTTTTTT. Encoded protein: CASSQFFEKLFF.

V is TRBV9 and J is TRBJ2-5, with D tentatively TRBD2 (5 bases). Germline-derived CDR1 and CDR2 are SGDLS and YYNGEE. The germline V and J ends were trimmed by 0 bases and 5 bases, with 11 bases remaining between them. The CDR3 runs to 14 residues. The chain's CDR3 is CASSVVPSSETQYF. The CDR3 DNA sequence: TGTGCCAGCAGCGTAGTTCCTAGCTCGGAGACCCAGTACTTC.

In regard to this clone: Other DNA sequences from this sample encode an identical CDR3 as well. This sequence joins TRBV12-3 or TRBV12-4 and TRBJ2-5; D might be TRBD2 (5 bases). Between the trimmed V and J ends, which lost 6 bases and 5 bases, there was a span of 10 bases. This CDR3 spans 12 amino acids. The CDR3 region is CASSPTGETQYF. The CDR3 coding sequence is TGTGCCAGCAGCCCCACGGGGGAGACCCAGTACTTC.

The rearrangement joins TRBV11-1 to TRBJ2-3, with TRBD2 matching 12 bases. From germline, CDR1 is SGHAT and CDR2 FQDESV (reference sequence). Germline trimming cut 4 bases from V and 6 bases from J; bases unmatched to any gene: 8. This CDR3 spans 16 amino acids. Here the CDR3 reads CASSSILAGGWDTQYF. The CDR3, as DNA: TGTGCCAGCAGCTCGATACTAGCGGGGGGATGGGATACGCAGTATTTT.

V gene TRBV6-2 or TRBV6-3 combines with J gene TRBJ2-5, with TRBD2 identical over 7 bases. The germline V gene encodes CDR1 MNHEY and CDR2 SVGEGT. This CDR3 is built from 12 residues. Trimming removed 2 bases from V and 7 bases from J; junction bases left unmatched: 1. Written as DNA, the CDR3 is TGTGCCAGCAGTTACAGGGAGGGGACCCAGTACTTC. Translation gives CASSYREGTQYF.

The rearrangement joins TRBV4-1 to TRBJ1-2, with 9 bases fitting TRBD1. This CDR3 comprises 17 residues. CDR1 and CDR2 (germline): MGHRA, YSYEKL. J lost 6 bases, V lost 0 bases, and 11 bases had no gene match. For the CDR3, the DNA is TGCGCCAGCAGCCAAGATGTCGGTCGGACAGGGGTTAATGGCTACACCTTC. Protein product: CASSQDVGRTGVNGYTF.

The rearrangement joins TRBV19 to TRBJ1-2, with TRBD1 matching 9 bases. The germline gives CDR1 LNHDA, CDR2 SQIVND (reference sequence). This CDR3 has 14 residues. J was trimmed by 4 bases and V by 4 bases; bases with no gene match: 4. CDR3: CASSKDRGGYGYTF. The CDR3 DNA follows: TGTGCCAGTAGTAAGGACAGGGGAGGCTATGGCTACACCTTC.